This T cell receptor beta chain stems from a study of CD8 T cells in Susac syndrome. Whole-study results and caveats: Individuals included in the TCR sequencing and HLA analysis were acknowledged by the study to be relatively few in number.

The germline V gene has CDR1 MGHRA and CDR2 YSYEKL. The CDR3 covers 14 residues. The germline V and J ends were trimmed by 7 bases and 2 bases, with 12 bases remaining between them. Reverse transcription used roughly 0.45 to 1 ug RNA and random hexamers. Coverage of TCR beta CDR3 amplification by immunoSEQ multiplex PCR extended to 54 Vbeta and 13 Jbeta. In TCRdb, the immunoSEQ multiplex PCR reads were re-called with MiXCR into one record per CDR3 protein. The repertoire holds about 200,000 distinct CDR3 sequences, 90% to 95% seen once, with just under 0.095% in the top ten. CD8+ and CD4+ T cells circulating in blood were sequenced for TCR beta. TEMRA cells were FACS-enriched and CD8+ and CD4+ T cells negatively isolated. This clonotype occurred once. What it binds is unknown.

Sequencing was carried out using CD4+ T cells from PBMCs. This receptor was taken from a human donor with multiple sclerosis. The chain links TRBV4-1 to TRBJ2-1; D is tentatively TRBD1 or TRBD2 (6 bases each). CDR3 amino acids: CASKGGQPYNEQFF. As DNA, the CDR3 is TGCGCCAGCAAGGGGGGACAACCCTACAATGAGCAGTTCTTC.